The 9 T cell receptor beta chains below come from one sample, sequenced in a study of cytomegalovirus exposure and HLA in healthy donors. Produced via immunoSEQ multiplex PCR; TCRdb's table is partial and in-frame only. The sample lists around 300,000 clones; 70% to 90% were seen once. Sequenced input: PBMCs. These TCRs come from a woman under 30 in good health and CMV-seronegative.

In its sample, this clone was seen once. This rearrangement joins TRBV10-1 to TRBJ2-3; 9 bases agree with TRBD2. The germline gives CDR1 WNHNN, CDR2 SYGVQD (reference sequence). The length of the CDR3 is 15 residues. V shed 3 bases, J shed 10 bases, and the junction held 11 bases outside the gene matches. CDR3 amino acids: CASSDNQRGEWAQYF. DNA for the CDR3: TGCGCCAGCAGTGATAACCAGCGGGGGGAGTGGGCGCAGTATTTT.

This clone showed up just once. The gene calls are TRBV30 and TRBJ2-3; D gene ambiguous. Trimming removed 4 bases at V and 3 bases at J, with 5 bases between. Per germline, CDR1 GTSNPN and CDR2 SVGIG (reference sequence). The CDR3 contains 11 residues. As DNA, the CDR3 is TGTGCCTGGACTCTGACAGATACGCAGTATTTT. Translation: CAWTLTDTQYF.

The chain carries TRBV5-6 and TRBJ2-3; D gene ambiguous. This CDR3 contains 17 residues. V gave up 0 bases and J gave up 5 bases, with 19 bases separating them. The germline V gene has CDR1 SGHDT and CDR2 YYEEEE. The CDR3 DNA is TGTGCCAGCAGCTTGGGGGCAAAACATCAGCTCATAGATACGCAGTATTTT. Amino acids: CASSLGAKHQLIDTQYF.

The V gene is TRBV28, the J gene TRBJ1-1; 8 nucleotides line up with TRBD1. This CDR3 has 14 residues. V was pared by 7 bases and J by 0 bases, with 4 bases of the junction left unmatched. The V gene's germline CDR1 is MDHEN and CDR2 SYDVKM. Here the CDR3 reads CASTRQGMNTEAFF. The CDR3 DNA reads TGTGCCAGCACCAGACAGGGGATGAACACTGAAGCTTTCTTT.

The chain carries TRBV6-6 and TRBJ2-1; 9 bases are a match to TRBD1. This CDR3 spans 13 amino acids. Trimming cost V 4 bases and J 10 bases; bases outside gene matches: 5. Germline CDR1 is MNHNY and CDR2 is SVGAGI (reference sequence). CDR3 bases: TGTGCCAGCAGTTGGACAGGGGAGGGCGAGCAGTTCTTC. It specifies CASSWTGEGEQFF.

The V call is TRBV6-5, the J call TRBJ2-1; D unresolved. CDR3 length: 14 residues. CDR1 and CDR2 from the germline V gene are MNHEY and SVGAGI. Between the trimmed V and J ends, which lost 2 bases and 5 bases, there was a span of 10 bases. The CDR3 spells CASSYTRRHNEQFF. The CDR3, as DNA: TGTGCCAGCAGTTACACGCGTCGCCACAATGAGCAGTTCTTC.

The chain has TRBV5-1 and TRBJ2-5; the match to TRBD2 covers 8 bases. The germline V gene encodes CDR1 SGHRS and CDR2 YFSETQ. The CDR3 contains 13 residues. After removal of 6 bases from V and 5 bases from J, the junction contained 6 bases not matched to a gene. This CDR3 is CASNREGRETQYF. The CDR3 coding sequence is TGCGCCAGCAATCGGGAGGGCCGGGAGACCCAGTACTTC.

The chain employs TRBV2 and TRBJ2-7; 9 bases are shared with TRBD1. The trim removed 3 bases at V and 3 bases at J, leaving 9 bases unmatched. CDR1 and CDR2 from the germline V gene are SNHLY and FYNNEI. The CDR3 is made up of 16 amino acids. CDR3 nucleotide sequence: TGTGCCAGCAGTGAGTCCGGGACAGGGAAACTCTACGAGCAGTACTTC. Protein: CASSESGTGKLYEQYF.

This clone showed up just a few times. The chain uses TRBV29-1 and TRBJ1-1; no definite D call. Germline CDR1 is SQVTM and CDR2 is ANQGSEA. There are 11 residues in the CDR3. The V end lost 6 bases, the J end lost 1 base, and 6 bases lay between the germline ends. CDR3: CSVSENTEAFF. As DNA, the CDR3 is TGCAGCGTGTCAGAGAACACTGAAGCTTTCTTT.